What follows are 13 T cell receptor beta chains derived from one specimen sequenced in a study of blood T cell repertoires in COVID-19 (dated by TCRdb to 2018 to 2020). To prepare the library, the immunoSEQ multiplex PCR assay was applied. The source is immuneACCESS, and TCRdb retained only in-frame sequences with V and J called. Part of the clones is not carried over; for the studies checked, unresolved V genes explain less than half of this, and the remainder is unexplained. The sample table contains some 200,000 clones; only one count was recorded for 82% of them. Together, the top ten hold roughly 5.1% of the sample. Sequencing used peripheral blood. Source of these receptors: a woman aged 70 to 79 with COVID-19, enrolled during active disease.

This clone was counted once. The chain joins TRBV28 to TRBJ1-2; perhaps TRBD1 as D (5 bases). The CDR3 is 15 residues long. CDR1 is MDHEN, CDR2 SYDVKM, per germline. V gave up 4 bases and J gave up 1 base, with 13 bases separating them. The CDR3 loop reads CASSSGPPVNYGYTF. The DNA of the CDR3 is TGTGCCAGCAGTTCAGGGCCCCCGGTTAACTATGGCTACACCTTC.

The V and J genes are TRBV30 and TRBJ2-3, with 11 bases lining up with TRBD2. The V and J ends lost 7 bases and 6 bases, in that order; junction bases with no gene match: 6. CDR1 GTSNPN and CDR2 SVGIG come from the germline V gene (reference sequence). The CDR3 covers 13 residues. For the CDR3, the DNA is TGTGCCTTTAGCGGGAGGGTAGCGGATACGCAGTATTTT. Amino acid sequence: CAFSGRVADTQYF.

The V gene is TRBV19, the J gene TRBJ2-3; 8 bases fit TRBD1. The germline V gene encodes CDR1 LNHDA and CDR2 SQIVND (reference sequence). The CDR3 sequence is 15 residues long. V lost 3 bases, J lost 0 bases, and 2 bases stayed unmatched. CDR3 protein: CASSMDRASTDTQYF. The DNA of the CDR3 is TGTGCCAGTAGTATGGACAGGGCTAGCACAGATACGCAGTATTTT.

The chain employs TRBV11-2 and TRBJ2-7; D unclear. Looked up from germline, CDR1 is SGHAT and CDR2 is FQNNGV. V lost 7 bases and J lost 0, with 10 bases in between. This CDR3 has 13 amino acids. Here the CDR3 DNA reads TGTGCCAGCATGGGCCTTAGCTCCTACGAGCAGTACTTC. Translated, it gives CASMGLSSYEQYF.

This clone was recorded only once. The rearrangement links TRBV7-8 to TRBJ2-7; weak D call: TRBD2 (7 bases). V lost 7 bases and J lost 0, with 13 bases in between. CDR1 is SGHVS, CDR2 FQNEAQ, per germline. The CDR3 sequence is 14 residues long. CDR3 in DNA: TGTGCCAGCAACCCGGGGGGCAGCTCCTACGAGCAGTACTTC. As protein: CASNPGGSSYEQYF.

The chain recombines TRBV19 with TRBJ2-1; the match to TRBD2 covers 9 bases. The CDR3 runs 16 residues. Looked up from germline, CDR1 is LNHDA and CDR2 is SQIVND (reference sequence). Losses at the gene ends were 2 bases for V and 4 bases for J; bases not matched to a gene: 6. The CDR3 DNA reads TGTGCCAGTAGTATAAGGGGTAGCGGGAGATACAATGAGCAGTTCTTC. Its protein product is CASSIRGSGRYNEQFF.

This chain joins TRBV11-2 and TRBJ2-5; 10 bases fit TRBD2. The CDR3 is 16 amino acids. V lost 2 bases and J lost 2; bases outside the gene matches: 5. The germline gives CDR1 SGHAT, CDR2 FQNNGV. The CDR3 spells CASSLSPSGGQETQYF. Written as DNA, the CDR3 is TGTGCCAGCAGCTTATCTCCTAGCGGGGGACAAGAGACCCAGTACTTC.

This clone was observed once. V gene TRBV19 combines with J gene TRBJ2-7; TRBD2 agrees at 7 bases. Germline V CDR1 and CDR2: LNHDA, SQIVND (reference sequence). The CDR3 has 13 amino acids. V lost 6 bases, J lost 4 bases, and 6 bases stayed unmatched. As DNA, the CDR3 is TGTGCCAGTAGCGGGAGGCCGCTTTACGAGCAGTACTTC. Translating gives CASSGRPLYEQYF.

The rearrangement uses TRBV27 and TRBJ2-2; no firm D call. V lost 5 bases and J lost 7, with 14 bases in between. The CDR3 spans 14 residues. The germline V gene has CDR1 MNHEY and CDR2 SMNVEV (reference sequence). This CDR3 reads CASSPPLQIGELFF. The CDR3 DNA is TGTGCCAGCAGTCCCCCCCTACAGATCGGGGAGCTGTTTTTT.

This chain joins TRBV21-1 and TRBJ1-5; the listed D gene, TRBD1, was not tested against the DNA. TRBV21-1 is designated a pseudogene. The CDR3 is 15 residues long. The CDR3: CASSNYRVGNQPQHF. The CDR3, as DNA: TGTGCCAGCAGCAACTACAGGGTAGGCAATCAGCCCCAGCATTTT.

The rearrangement uses TRBV12-3 or TRBV12-4 and TRBJ1-1; D call uncertain. Trimming pared 3 bases from V and 4 bases from J, leaving 6 bases between. This CDR3 region has 12 residues. The CDR3 DNA reads as TGTGCCAGCAGTTTTAGCTCCACTGAAGCTTTCTTT. It encodes CASSFSSTEAFF.

This sequence joins TRBV6-2 or TRBV6-3 and TRBJ2-1, with TRBD1 as a possible D gene (6 bases). The V and J ends lost 4 bases and 2 bases respectively, with 18 bases between them. Germline-derived CDR1 and CDR2 are MNHEY and SVGEGT. The CDR3 consists of 17 residues. CDR3: CASSSISRQVTYNEQFF. CDR3 bases: TGTGCCAGCAGTTCGATCTCCAGACAGGTTACCTACAATGAGCAGTTCTTC.

The DNA of the CDR3 is TGTGCCAGTAGACTTGCCGACAGGAACTATGGCTACACCTTC. Amino acids: CASRLADRNYGYTF. The chain employs TRBV19 and TRBJ1-2; D may be TRBD1 (6 bases). Trimming pared 6 bases from V and 2 bases from J, leaving 13 bases between. The CDR3 is 14 residues long. CDR1 and CDR2 from the germline V gene are LNHDA and SQIVND (reference sequence).